This passage covers 12 T cell receptor beta chains from one sample sequenced in a study of blood T cells in healthy people across ages. The authors ran a second PCR of about 6 to 11 cycles using a sample-barcoded 5' primer and a J-beta primer mix. Each CDR3 protein gets one entry after TCRdb re-called the 5' RACE reads with MiXCR. The repertoire holds roughly 730,000 distinct CDR3 sequences, with approximately 53% as singletons. Sequencing was done on a sample of blood. These receptors all stem from a man aged 35 to 55 in good health.

The V gene is TRBV12-3 or TRBV12-4, the J gene TRBJ2-1, with 11 bases that match TRBD1. The length of the CDR3 is 14 residues. The CDR3 sequence is CVSMGTGGDNEQFF. The CDR3 nucleotides are TGTGTAAGCATGGGGACAGGGGGAGACAATGAGCAGTTCTTC.

A few counts support this clonotype. The rearrangement links TRBV6-6 to TRBJ2-5; no firm D call. Trimming removed 6 bases at V and 5 bases at J, with 13 bases between. There are 13 residues in the CDR3. Germline V gene data show CDR1 as MNHNY and CDR2 as SVGAGI (reference sequence). The CDR3 loop reads CASSHRGGETQYF. The DNA for the CDR3 is TGTGCCAGCAGCCATCGAGGTGGTGAGACCCAGTACTTC.

The chain links TRBV7-2 to TRBJ2-5; D is undetermined. Germline V lookup: CDR1 SGHTA, CDR2 FQGNSA. This CDR3 is built from 15 residues. With 5 bases removed from V and 2 bases from J, the gap between germline ends came to 15 bases. CDR3 nucleotides: TGTGCCAGCAGCGTCATGGTCGGCACTCAAGAGACCCAGTACTTC. Its translation: CASSVMVGTQETQYF.

This clonotype came up a few times. One end of the junction is discordant with germline, which a read error may explain. The CDR3 sequence: CASSLEGGYSNQPQHF. In nucleotides, the CDR3 is TGTGCCAGCAGCTTAGAAGGGGGTTATAGCAATCAGCCCCAGCATTTT. The genes are TRBV5-1 and TRBJ1-5; D might be TRBD1 (6 bases). The CDR3 is made up of 16 amino acids. Germline-derived CDR1 and CDR2 are SGHRS and YFSETQ.

This clonotype was seen once. The gene calls are TRBV5-6 and TRBJ2-2, with D maybe TRBD2 (5 bases). Trimming stripped 5 bases from V and 7 bases from J, with 21 bases between. This CDR3 comprises 16 residues. Germline CDR1 and CDR2: SGHDT and YYEEEE. CDR3 residues: CASSLPGTTPIGELFF. The CDR3 nucleotides are TGTGCCAGCAGTCTTCCGGGAACAACTCCAATCGGGGAGCTGTTTTTT.

The chain employs TRBV7-9 and TRBJ2-6, with D perhaps matching TRBD2 (6 bases). Trimming left V 5 bases short and J 0 bases short, with 17 bases between. CDR1 SEHNR and CDR2 FQNEAQ come from the germline V gene (reference sequence). The length of the CDR3 is 18 residues. CDR3 residues: CASSGRLGRDSGANVLTF. DNA of the CDR3: TGTGCCAGCAGCGGAAGACTAGGACGGGACTCTGGGGCCAACGTCCTGACTTTC. The full variable domain, rest sourced from reference TRBV7-9 and TRBJ2-6, is DTGVSQNPRHKITKRGQNVTFRCDPISEHNRLYWYRQTLGQGPEFLTYFQNEAQLEKSRLLSDRFSAERPKGSFSTLEIQRTEQGDSAMYLCASSGRLGRDSGANVLTFGAGSRLTVL.

The genes are TRBV10-3 and TRBJ1-1; the D gene is possibly TRBD1 (5 bases). Germline CDR1 reads ENHRY; CDR2 reads SYGVKD. The CDR3 is 14 amino acids. V lost 5 bases to trimming and J lost 4 bases, with 14 bases between them. The CDR3 DNA reads as TGTGCCATCAGTTGGGACCTGGCGGGCACTGAAGCTTTCTTT. Translating it yields CAISWDLAGTEAFF.

The chain has TRBV14 and TRBJ2-7, with D possibly called TRBD1 or TRBD2 (6 bases each). The J call may be mistaken, given a closer DNA end match to TRBJ2-5. Germline assignment: CDR1 SGHDN and CDR2 FVKESK. The CDR3 is made up of 15 amino acids. CDR3 sequence: CASSQVRGGLKTQYF. DNA of the CDR3: TGTGCCAGCAGCCAAGTCCGAGGGGGACTGAAGACCCAGTACTTC.

This rearrangement joins TRBV12-3 or TRBV12-4 to TRBJ1-1; 7 bases fit TRBD1. This CDR3 region has 15 residues. J lost 4 bases, V lost 3 bases, and 8 bases had no gene match. CDR3 nucleotides: TGTGCCAGCAGTTTGGAGGGGGCGCGTGGCACTGAAGCTTTCTTT. Translation: CASSLEGARGTEAFF.

The CDR3 DNA reads as TGTGCCAGCAGCCACTGGGACAGGGGGCGTGAGACCCAGTACTTC. Translating it yields CASSHWDRGRETQYF. The chain recombines TRBV14 with TRBJ2-5; 12 nucleotides line up with TRBD1. V shed 3 bases, J shed 5 bases, and the junction held 4 bases outside the gene matches. Germline-derived CDR1 and CDR2 are SGHDN and FVKESK. This CDR3 has 15 amino acids.

This chain links TRBV12-3 or TRBV12-4 with TRBJ2-4; 7 bases align to TRBD1. The length of the CDR3 is 18 residues. With 6 bases clipped from V and 1 base from J, the junction kept 15 bases outside the gene matches. The CDR3 DNA follows: TGTGCCAGCAGCCCCAGGACAGGAAATTTTGTGGCCAAAAACATTCAGTACTTC. Translating it yields CASSPRTGNFVAKNIQYF.

This chain uses TRBV9 with TRBJ2-1; unclear D gene. Trimming removed 2 bases from V and 4 bases from J, with 7 bases in between. The germline V gene encodes CDR1 SGDLS and CDR2 YYNGEE. The length of the CDR3 is 13 residues. For the CDR3, the DNA is TGTGCCAGCAGCGTCTCCATTTACAATGAGCAGTTCTTC. Its protein product is CASSVSIYNEQFF.